This TCR beta chain was sequenced for a study of cytomegalovirus exposure and HLA in healthy donors. Both 60 Vbeta primers and 13 Jbeta primers went into the PCR. The data were produced by immunoSEQ multiplex PCR, yet TCRdb's version contains in-frame clones alone and is incomplete. Among about 200,000 clones listed, about 81% were seen once. The CDR3 has 16 amino acids. The germline V and J ends were trimmed by 4 bases and 0 bases, with 14 bases remaining between them. Germline V gene lookup returns CDR1 SGHNT and CDR2 YENEEA. Study-wide points: Analyses of presence/absence relied on an assumption of roughly uniform sequencing depth across donors. Later on, an analysis showed TCR association rates differing by HLA locus, with DRB1 the most and HLA-C the fewest.

On this clone: The antigen remains undetermined.

The receptor's source is a woman aged 45-60 years in good health and CMV-seropositive. The chain carries TRBV11-3 and TRBJ2-3; D is possibly TRBD1 (5 bases). Sample: PBMCs. The CDR3 sequence is CASSSSAQGSTDTQYF. The CDR3 coding sequence is TGTGCCAGCAGCTCCTCCGCCCAGGGAAGCACAGATACGCAGTATTTT.